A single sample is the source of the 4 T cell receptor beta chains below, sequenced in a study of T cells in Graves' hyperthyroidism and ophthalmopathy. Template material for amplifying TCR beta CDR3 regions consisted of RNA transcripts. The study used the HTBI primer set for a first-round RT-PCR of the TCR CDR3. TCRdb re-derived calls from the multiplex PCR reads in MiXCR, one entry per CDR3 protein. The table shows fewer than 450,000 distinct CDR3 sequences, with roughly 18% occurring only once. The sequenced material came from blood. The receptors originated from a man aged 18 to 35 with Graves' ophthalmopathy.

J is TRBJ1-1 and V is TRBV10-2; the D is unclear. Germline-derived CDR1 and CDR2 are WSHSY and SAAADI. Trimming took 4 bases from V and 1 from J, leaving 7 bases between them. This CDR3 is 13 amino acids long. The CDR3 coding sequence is TGCGCCAGCAGTGTAAGTTGGAACACTGAAGCTTTCTTT. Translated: CASSVSWNTEAFF.

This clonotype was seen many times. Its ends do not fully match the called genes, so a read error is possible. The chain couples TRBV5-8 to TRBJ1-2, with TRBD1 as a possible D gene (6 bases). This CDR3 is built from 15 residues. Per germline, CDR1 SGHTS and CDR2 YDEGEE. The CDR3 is CASSLAGQGLYGYTF. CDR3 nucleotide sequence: TGTGCCAGCAGTTTGGCAGGGCAGGGGCTCTACGGCTACACCTTC. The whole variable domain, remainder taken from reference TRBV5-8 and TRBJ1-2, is EAGVTQSPTHLIKTRGQQATLRCSPISGHTSVYWYQQALGLGLQFLLWYDEGEERNRGNFPPRFSGRQFPNYSSELNVNALELEDSALYLCASSLAGQGLYGYTFGSGTRLTVV.

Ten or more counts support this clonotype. DNA for the CDR3: TGTGCCAGCAGTCGGGACAGACTCCAAGCTAACTATGGCTACACCTTC. Protein: CASSRDRLQANYGYTF. The chain is built from TRBV6-1 and TRBJ1-2; TRBD1 aligns across 7 bases. After removal of 5 bases from V and 0 bases from J, the junction contained 9 bases not matched to a gene. Germline V gene lookup returns CDR1 MNHNS and CDR2 SASEGT. CDR3 length: 16 residues.

The CDR3 sequence: CASSQSRTGLDGEKLFF. In DNA form, the CDR3 reads TGCGCCAGCAGCCAATCCCGGACAGGGCTTGACGGGGAAAAACTGTTTTTT. The chain recombines TRBV4-1 with TRBJ1-4; 8 bases align to TRBD1. After removal of 2 bases from V and 8 bases from J, the junction contained 13 bases not matched to a gene. This CDR3 contains 17 residues. Germline loops: CDR1 MGHRA, CDR2 YSYEKL.